Below, 17 T cell receptor beta chains from the same sample are listed, as sequenced in a study of blood T cell repertoires in COVID-19. Using immunoSEQ multiplex PCR, the repertoire was profiled, and TCRdb retains in-frame clones only, with some absent. This table holds fewer than 400,000 clones, about 89% found once. Source material: PBMCs or T cells enriched from blood (not recorded which). The receptors were gathered from a man in his sixties who had recovered from COVID-19.

The chain carries TRBV7-3 and TRBJ2-1; D may be TRBD1 (6 bases). Trimming removed 5 bases from V and 4 bases from J, with 15 bases in between. The germline V gene has CDR1 SGHTA and CDR2 FQGTGA. This CDR3 comprises 15 residues. This CDR3 reads CASSATGSPYNEQFF. CDR3 sequence (DNA): TGTGCCAGCAGCGCCACAGGGTCCCCTTACAATGAGCAGTTCTTC.

This clone was detected a few times. The V gene is TRBV27, the J gene TRBJ1-5; D uncertain. In germline, CDR1 is MNHEY, CDR2 SMNVEV (reference sequence). The length of the CDR3 is 15 residues. V was shortened by 3 bases and J by 0 bases, with 9 bases between the two germline ends. Written as DNA, the CDR3 is TGTGCCAGCAGTTTCGGTCAGGCTAGCAATCAGCCCCAGCATTTT. It is translated as CASSFGQASNQPQHF.

DNA for the CDR3: TGTGCCAGCAGCCGACAGGGGGCTTTGGAGCCCCAGCATTTT. This encodes CASSRQGALEPQHF. The chain has TRBV28 and TRBJ1-5; 10 nucleotides line up with TRBD1. Germline V CDR1 and CDR2: MDHEN, SYDVKM. V lost 6 bases to trimming and J lost 8 bases; unmatched junction nucleotides: 7. This CDR3 spans 14 amino acids.

This clone has just a few counts. V is TRBV29-1 and J is TRBJ2-3; 9 nucleotides line up with TRBD2. V was pared by 3 bases and J by 4 bases, with 8 bases of the junction left unmatched. Germline CDR1 SQVTM, CDR2 ANQGSEA. The CDR3 spans 15 residues. CDR3 protein: CSVERLAGVPDTQYF. The CDR3 DNA follows: TGCAGCGTTGAGAGGTTAGCGGGAGTCCCAGATACGCAGTATTTT.

This clone was seen more than once but under ten times. The chain uses TRBV7-9 and TRBJ1-2; possibly TRBD1 for D (6 bases). The CDR3 contains 13 residues. The germline gives CDR1 SEHNR, CDR2 FQNEAQ (reference sequence). V was shortened by 5 bases and J by 6 bases, with 13 bases between the two germline ends. This chain's CDR3 is CASSNKGGHGYTF. CDR3 nucleotides: TGTGCCAGCAGCAACAAAGGGGGTCATGGCTACACCTTC.

In this sample, this clone turned up a few times. The chain couples TRBV5-4 to TRBJ2-2, with 9 bases lining up with TRBD2. V lost 0 bases, J lost 8 bases, and 8 bases stayed unmatched. Per the germline V gene, CDR1 is SGHNT and CDR2 is YYREEE (reference sequence). The CDR3 runs to 16 residues. CDR3 in amino acids: CASSLAGLAGSGELFF. In DNA, the CDR3 is TGTGCCAGCAGCTTGGCGGGGCTAGCGGGGTCTGGGGAGCTGTTTTTT.

The J gene is TRBJ1-3, the V gene TRBV7-2, with 7 bases identical to TRBD1. The ends lost 1 base at V and 0 bases at J; junction bases unmatched: 0. The CDR3 is made up of 15 amino acids. Germline values: CDR1 SGHTA, CDR2 FQGNSA. DNA of the CDR3: TGTGCCAGCAGCTTAGACAGGGGCTCTGGAAACACCATATATTTT. As protein: CASSLDRGSGNTIYF.

This chain uses TRBV9 with TRBJ1-6; no reliable D call. There are 16 residues in the CDR3. V was trimmed by 3 bases and J by 7 bases, leaving 17 bases between them. Germline CDR1 is SGDLS and CDR2 is YYNGEE. CDR3 loop: CASSAESSKTNSPLHF. CDR3 coding DNA: TGTGCCAGCAGCGCCGAATCCAGTAAAACAAATTCACCCCTCCACTTT.

The chain links TRBV4-1 to TRBJ1-1, with D possibly being TRBD1 (5 bases). This CDR3 region has 15 residues. V lost 4 bases and J lost 0, with 12 bases in between. Germline V gives CDR1 MGHRA, CDR2 YSYEKL. The DNA for the CDR3 is TGCGCCAGCAGCCGGTACAGGAGTATGAACACTGAAGCTTTCTTT. Encoded protein: CASSRYRSMNTEAFF.

The gene calls are TRBV27 and TRBJ2-7, with 7 positions matching TRBD2. V gave up 8 bases and J gave up 2 bases; unmatched junction bases: 6. The CDR3 runs to 13 residues. From germline, CDR1 is MNHEY and CDR2 SMNVEV (reference sequence). CDR3 coding DNA: TGTGCCAGCTCTAGAGGGAGGGCCTACGAGCAGTACTTC. The encoded protein is CASSRGRAYEQYF.

The chain uses TRBV18 and TRBJ2-7; 12 bases line up with TRBD1. V dropped 4 bases and J dropped 2; count of bases not matched to a gene: 3. This CDR3 comprises 15 residues. CDR1 is KGHSH and CDR2 is LQKENI in the germline V gene. The CDR3 reads CASSQGQGAPYEQYF. CDR3 sequence (DNA): TGTGCCAGCTCACAGGGACAGGGGGCCCCCTACGAGCAGTACTTC.

Only one count was recorded for this clone. The genes are TRBV25-1 and TRBJ2-5; 7 nucleotides line up with TRBD1. Germline-derived CDR1 and CDR2 are MGHDK and SYGVNS. After removal of 8 bases from V and 1 base from J, the junction contained 4 bases not matched to a gene. The CDR3 is made up of 13 amino acids. The CDR3 loop is CASRQGPQETQYF. CDR3 bases: TGTGCCAGCCGACAGGGACCCCAAGAGACCCAGTACTTC.

V gene TRBV5-1 combines with J gene TRBJ2-5, with D possibly matching TRBD1 (5 bases). The germline V and J ends were trimmed by 5 bases and 2 bases, with 10 bases remaining between them. Germline CDR1 SGHRS, CDR2 YFSETQ. The CDR3 sequence is 13 residues long. The CDR3 protein is CASRRTPQETQYF. The CDR3 coding sequence is TGCGCCAGCAGACGGACACCTCAAGAGACCCAGTACTTC. Based on the CDR3 plus reference TRBV5-1 and TRBJ2-5, the full variable domain is KAGVTQTPRYLIKTRGQQVTLSCSPISGHRSVSWYQQTPGQGLQFLFEYFSETQRNKGNFPGRFSGRQFSNSRSEMNVSTLELGDSALYLCASRRTPQETQYFGPGTRLLVL.

The V and J genes are TRBV5-6 and TRBJ1-1, with TRBD1 matching 10 bases. Germline CDR1 is SGHDT and CDR2 is YYEEEE. The CDR3 extends over 14 amino acids. V shed 4 bases and J 5 bases; nucleotides not matched to a gene: 5. This chain's CDR3 is CASSPGQGRTEAFF. The CDR3 bases are TGTGCCAGCAGCCCGGGACAGGGGAGGACTGAAGCTTTCTTT.

The chain carries TRBV7-2 and TRBJ1-4, with TRBD1 matching 8 bases. Trimming took 5 bases from V and 10 from J; bases not matched to a gene: 6. CDR3 size: 13 residues. Germline V lookup: CDR1 SGHTA, CDR2 FQGNSA. CDR3 sequence: CASSPRQGRKLFF. The CDR3 region has the DNA TGTGCCAGCAGCCCGCGACAGGGGAGAAAACTGTTTTTT.

The genes are TRBV5-1 and TRBJ1-5; D unclear. CDR1 and CDR2 (germline): SGHRS, YFSETQ. This CDR3 has 15 residues. V lost 0 bases to trimming and J lost 1 base, with 8 bases between them. The CDR3 loop is CASSLVSGSNQPQHF. DNA of the CDR3: TGCGCCAGCAGCTTGGTTTCCGGGAGCAATCAGCCCCAGCATTTT. The whole variable domain, remainder taken from reference TRBV5-1 and TRBJ1-5, is KAGVTQTPRYLIKTRGQQVTLSCSPISGHRSVSWYQQTPGQGLQFLFEYFSETQRNKGNFPGRFSGRQFSNSRSEMNVSTLELGDSALYLCASSLVSGSNQPQHFGDGTRLSIL.

As DNA, the CDR3 is TGTGCCAGCAGACTTAGGAGCTCCTACAATGAGCAGTTCTTC. Encoded protein: CASRLRSSYNEQFF. This chain uses TRBV28 with TRBJ2-1, with D unclear. This CDR3 is 14 amino acids long. CDR1 MDHEN and CDR2 SYDVKM come from the germline V gene. V lost 6 bases to trimming and J lost 0 bases, with 9 bases between them.